These T cell receptor beta chains were read from a single sample in a study of blood T cell repertoires in COVID-19. Method: immunoSEQ multiplex PCR; TCRdb's copy keeps in-frame clones and lacks some. This sample yields about 220,000 clones, of which about four fifths are seen a single time; 3.6% belongs to the top ten. The material sequenced was peripheral blood. These receptors all stem from a woman of 80 years or more with acute or convalescent COVID-19. Each CDR3 is given with its conserved first and last residue. A D gene is named only where the DNA matches it firmly. Some rows have no size entry. The others give once, few or many, or a class for an expanded clone.

clone size: NA; D gene: NA; J gene: TRBJ1-2; V gene: TRBV5-4; CDR3 protein: CASSFPGQGYGYTF; CDR3 DNA: TGTGCCAGCAGCTTCCCGGGACAAGGCTATGGCTACACCTTC
clone size: NA; D gene: TRBD2; J gene: TRBJ2-3; V gene: TRBV7-2; CDR3 protein: CASASGGLSTDTQYF; CDR3 DNA: TGTGCCAGCGCTAGCGGGGGCCTAAGCACAGATACGCAGTATTTT
clone size: NA; D gene: NA; J gene: TRBJ1-2; V gene: TRBV6-5; CDR3 protein: CASSYSRISYGYTF; CDR3 DNA: TGTGCCAGCAGTTACTCGAGGATCAGCTATGGCTACACCTTC
clone size: NA; D gene: TRBD1; J gene: TRBJ2-1; V gene: TRBV6-5; CDR3 protein: CASSSPTGTGPYGQFF; CDR3 DNA: TGTGCCAGCAGTTCCCCTACCGGGACAGGGCCCTACGGGCAGTTCTTC
clone size: NA; D gene: NA; J gene: TRBJ1-5; V gene: TRBV19; CDR3 protein: CASSQIYSNQPQHF; CDR3 DNA: TGTGCCAGTAGTCAAATCTATAGCAATCAGCCCCAGCATTTT
clone size: NA; D gene: NA; J gene: TRBJ1-2; V gene: TRBV9; CDR3 protein: CASSVAPGQNYGYTF; CDR3 DNA: TGTGCCAGCAGCGTAGCCCCCGGACAGAACTATGGCTACACCTTC
clone size: NA; D gene: TRBD1; J gene: TRBJ2-7; V gene: TRBV9; CDR3 protein: CAGTDRGRRRTYEQYF; CDR3 DNA: TGTGCCGGAACGGACAGGGGGCGCCGAAGGACCTACGAGCAGTACTTC
clone size: NA; D gene: TRBD2; J gene: TRBJ2-3; V gene: TRBV20-1; CDR3 protein: CSASTGTSGGFPQYF; CDR3 DNA: TGCAGTGCCAGTACCGGGACTAGCGGGGGCTTTCCGCAGTATTTT
clone size: NA; D gene: NA; J gene: TRBJ1-5; V gene: TRBV30; CDR3 protein: CAWSSGGDYQPQHF; CDR3 DNA: TGTGCCTGGAGTTCGGGGGGAGACTATCAGCCCCAGCATTTT
clone size: few; D gene: TRBD1; J gene: TRBJ2-5; V gene: TRBV25-1; CDR3 protein: CASSDLMYRGLGETQYF; CDR3 DNA: TGTGCCAGCAGTGACCTGATGTACAGGGGGCTGGGGGAGACCCAGTACTTC
clone size: NA; D gene: TRBD1; J gene: TRBJ1-2; V gene: TRBV2; CDR3 protein: CASRDTGGGYGYTF; CDR3 DNA: TGTGCCAGCAGAGATACAGGGGGCGGATATGGCTACACCTTC
clone size: NA; D gene: TRBD1; J gene: TRBJ1-5; V gene: TRBV20-1; CDR3 protein: CSASRDRYSNQPQHF; CDR3 DNA: TGCAGTGCTAGTCGGGACAGGTATAGCAATCAGCCCCAGCATTTT
clone size: NA; D gene: TRBD1; J gene: TRBJ2-7; V gene: TRBV29-1; CDR3 protein: CSVMGQGAGEQYF; CDR3 DNA: TGCAGCGTGATGGGACAGGGGGCAGGTGAGCAGTACTTC
clone size: NA; D gene: NA; J gene: TRBJ1-1; V gene: TRBV6-5; CDR3 protein: CASSYSDRRDSRF; CDR3 DNA: TGTGCCAGCAGTTACTCGGATCGTCGAGACAGCCGCTTT
clone size: NA; D gene: TRBD1; J gene: TRBJ1-6; V gene: TRBV5-1; CDR3 protein: CASSLGTGDSPLHF; CDR3 DNA: TGCGCCAGCAGCTTGGGGACAGGGGACTCACCCCTCCACTTT
clone size: NA; D gene: NA; J gene: TRBJ2-7; V gene: TRBV7-3; CDR3 protein: CASSRSRQGSALSEQYF; CDR3 DNA: TGTGCCAGCAGCCGCTCACGACAAGGTTCGGCCTTGAGCGAGCAGTACTTC
clone size: NA; D gene: NA; J gene: TRBJ1-3; V gene: TRBV7-2; CDR3 protein: CASSKQGNGNTIYF; CDR3 DNA: TGTGCCAGCTCTAAACAGGGAAATGGAAACACCATATATTTT
clone size: NA; D gene: NA; J gene: TRBJ1-3; V gene: TRBV28; CDR3 protein: CASSPAGAFSGNTIYF; CDR3 DNA: TGTGCCAGCAGCCCCGCGGGGGCCTTCTCTGGAAACACCATATATTTT
clone size: NA; D gene: NA; J gene: TRBJ1-4; V gene: TRBV6-2/TRBV6-3; CDR3 protein: CASSVQGLSGEKLFF; CDR3 DNA: TGTGCCAGCAGCGTACAGGGTCTCAGCGGTGAAAAACTGTTTTTT
clone size: NA; D gene: NA; J gene: TRBJ1-2; V gene: TRBV18; CDR3 protein: CASRPGEGDYGYTF; CDR3 DNA: TGTGCCAGCAGACCAGGGGAGGGGGACTATGGCTACACCTTC
clone size: NA; D gene: TRBD1; J gene: TRBJ2-1; V gene: TRBV12-3/TRBV12-4; CDR3 protein: CASRQGPYNEQFF; CDR3 DNA: TGTGCCAGCAGACAGGGGCCCTACAATGAGCAGTTCTTC
clone size: NA; D gene: NA; J gene: TRBJ1-2; V gene: TRBV18; CDR3 protein: CASSPSQGLNYGYTF; CDR3 DNA: TGTGCCAGCTCACCCTCACAGGGCCTTAACTATGGCTACACCTTC